This is a list of T cell receptor beta chains from one sample in a study of cytomegalovirus exposure and HLA in healthy donors. Sequencing was performed with immunoSEQ multiplex PCR; in TCRdb, only in-frame clones are kept and a portion is missing. This table has about 97,000 clones, roughly 82% appearing once. Sequencing was carried out using PBMCs. The receptors derive from a middle-aged man in good health and CMV-seronegative. CDR3s include the opening cysteine and the closing phenylalanine or tryptophan. The D gene is left open where the match is weak.

j_call: TRBJ2-2
d_call: TRBD2
v_call: TRBV15
cdr3_nt: TGTGCCACCAGCAGAGATCGGAGCGGGGGGCGGGCCGGGGAGCTGTTTTTT
cdr3_aa: CATSRDRSGGRAGELFF

j_call: TRBJ1-2
d_call: -
v_call: TRBV30
cdr3_nt: TGTGCCTGGAGCCCGGGAGGAGGCTACACCTTC
cdr3_aa: CAWSPGGGYTF

j_call: TRBJ2-7
d_call: TRBD2
v_call: TRBV11-2
cdr3_nt: TGTGCCAGCAGACAAGCTGGGACTAGCGGATCCTACGAGCAGTACTTC
cdr3_aa: CASRQAGTSGSYEQYF

j_call: TRBJ1-1
d_call: -
v_call: TRBV7-3
cdr3_nt: TGTGCCAGCAGCCCGGACACTTCGAACACTGAAGCTTTCTTT
cdr3_aa: CASSPDTSNTEAFF

j_call: TRBJ2-5
d_call: TRBD2
v_call: TRBV2
cdr3_nt: TGTGCCAGCAATAGCGGGGGGATTCAAGAGACCCAGTACTTC
cdr3_aa: CASNSGGIQETQYF

j_call: TRBJ2-3
d_call: -
v_call: TRBV5-6
cdr3_nt: TGTGCCAGCACCCGGGACTGGCGAGATACGCAGTATTTT
cdr3_aa: CASTRDWRDTQYF

j_call: TRBJ2-1
d_call: -
v_call: TRBV19
cdr3_nt: TGTGCCACTGCTAGGGGGGGGGCGTCGTATGAGCAGTTCTTC
cdr3_aa: CATARGGASYEQFF

j_call: TRBJ2-7
d_call: -
v_call: TRBV7-2
cdr3_nt: TGTGCCAGCAGCTTAGGGACACTCTACGAGCAGTACTTC
cdr3_aa: CASSLGTLYEQYF

j_call: TRBJ2-2
d_call: TRBD2
v_call: TRBV7-2
cdr3_nt: TGTGCCAGCAGGGGAGGGACTTTAAACACCGGGGAGCTGTTTTTT
cdr3_aa: CASRGGTLNTGELFF

j_call: TRBJ1-6
d_call: -
v_call: TRBV30
cdr3_nt: TGTGCCTGGAGTCCAGGGCACAGTTCACCCCTCCACTTT
cdr3_aa: CAWSPGHSSPLHF

j_call: TRBJ2-3
d_call: -
v_call: TRBV4-1
cdr3_nt: TGCGCCAGCAGCCAAGATAGCCTGGACACAGATACGCAGTATTTT
cdr3_aa: CASSQDSLDTDTQYF